This T cell receptor (beta chain) was sequenced for a study of T-cell memory formation after mild COVID-19. The CDR3 is made up of 14 amino acids. Trimming removed 4 bases from V and 2 bases from J, with 9 bases in between. CDR1 is LGHNA and CDR2 is YNFKEQ in the germline V gene. TCRdb itself ran the 5' RACE reads through MiXCR, one entry per CDR3 protein. The sample carries under 350,000 distinct CDR3 sequences, 15% to 20% recorded once. Concerning this clonotype itself: Antigen: not known.

Notes on the study in general: Among contracting clones, CD4+ were mainly CM/EM and CD8+ enriched in EMRA.

The TCR originated in a man in his late teens or twenties who had mild COVID-19 (a few samples of this study predate the infection). Cell type and time point are not known. The source material was PBMCs or a T cell subset sorted from them (not recorded which). This chain links TRBV4-2 with TRBJ2-1; D unresolved. CDR3 bases: TGTGCCAGCAGCCCCAGACCTCCCTACAATGAGCAGTTCTTC. Protein product: CASSPRPPYNEQFF.